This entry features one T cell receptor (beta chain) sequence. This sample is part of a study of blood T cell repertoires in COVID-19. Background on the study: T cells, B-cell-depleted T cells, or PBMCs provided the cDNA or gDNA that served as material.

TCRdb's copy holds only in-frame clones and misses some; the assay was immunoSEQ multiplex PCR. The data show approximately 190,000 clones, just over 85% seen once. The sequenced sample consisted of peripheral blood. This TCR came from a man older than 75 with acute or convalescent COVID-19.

CDR3 sequence: CASSKGTANYGYTF. The CDR3, as DNA: TGTGCCAGTAGTAAAGGGACAGCCAACTATGGCTACACCTTC. The chain employs TRBV19 and TRBJ1-2; 7 nucleotides match TRBD1. Germline CDR1 is LNHDA and CDR2 is SQIVND (reference sequence). This CDR3 region has 14 residues. V trimming: 4 bases; J trimming: 2 bases; junction bases outside the gene matches: 4.